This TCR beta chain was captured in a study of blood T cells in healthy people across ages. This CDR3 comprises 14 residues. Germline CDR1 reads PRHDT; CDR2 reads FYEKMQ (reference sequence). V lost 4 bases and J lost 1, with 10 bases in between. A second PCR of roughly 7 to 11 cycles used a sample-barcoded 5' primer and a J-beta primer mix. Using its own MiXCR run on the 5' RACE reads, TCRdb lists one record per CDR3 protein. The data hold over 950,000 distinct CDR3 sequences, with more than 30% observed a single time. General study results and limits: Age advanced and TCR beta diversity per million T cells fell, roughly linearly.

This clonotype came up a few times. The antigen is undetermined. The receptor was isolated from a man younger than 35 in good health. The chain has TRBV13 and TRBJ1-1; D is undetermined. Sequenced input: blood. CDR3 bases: TGTGCCAGCAGCTCCTTTGACGGGAACACTGAAGCTTTCTTT. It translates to CASSSFDGNTEAFF.